The 4 T cell receptor beta chains listed next were all sequenced from one sample in a study of CD8 T cells in Susac syndrome. An input of about 0.45 to 1 ug of RNA was subjected to reverse transcription using random hexamers. TCRdb re-derived calls from the immunoSEQ multiplex PCR reads in MiXCR, one entry per CDR3 protein. Here the sample spans some 300,000 distinct CDR3 sequences, about 88% being singletons. The sample taken for sequencing was CD8+ T cells from PBMCs. Receptor source: a human donor with multiple sclerosis.

The V call is TRBV5-6, the J call TRBJ1-1; tentatively, D is TRBD1 (6 bases). CDR3 length equals 13 residues. V lost 4 bases and J lost 4, with 11 bases in between. The germline CDR1 and CDR2 sequences are SGHDT and YYEEEE. The chain's CDR3 is CASSRRGSTEAFF. In DNA, the CDR3 is TGTGCCAGCAGCCGCAGGGGATCCACTGAAGCTTTCTTT. Based on the CDR3 plus reference TRBV5-6 and TRBJ1-1, the full variable domain is DAGVTQSPTHLIKTRGQQVTLRCSPKSGHDTVSWYQQALGQGPQFIFQYYEEEERQRGNFPDRFSGHQFPNYSSELNVNALLLGDSALYLCASSRRGSTEAFFGQGTRLTVV.

V usage is TRBV7-9 and J usage is TRBJ2-7; the match to TRBD2 covers 11 bases. The CDR3 totals 16 residues. Germline CDR1 reads SEHNR; CDR2 reads FQNEAQ (reference sequence). J gave up 2 bases and V 5 bases, and 8 bases lay outside the gene matches. In nucleotides, the CDR3 is TGTGCCAGCAGCGAGACTAGCGGGACAACCCCCTACGAGCAGTACTTC. Its protein is CASSETSGTTPYEQYF.

The rearrangement uses TRBV2 and TRBJ1-2; D is uncertain. Per germline, CDR1 SNHLY and CDR2 FYNNEI. The CDR3 is 9 amino acids. The CDR3, as DNA: TGTGCGGATGGCTATGGCTACACCTTC. This sequence encodes CADGYGYTF.

The chain joins TRBV7-3 to TRBJ2-3; D is unclear. Germline V gene sequence: CDR1 SGHTA, CDR2 FQGTGA. V dropped 4 bases and J dropped 2 bases, with 13 bases sitting between them. The CDR3 is 15 amino acids. Here the CDR3 reads CASSSGSPFTDTQYF. The DNA of the CDR3 is TGTGCCAGCAGCTCCGGTTCTCCATTCACAGATACGCAGTATTTT.